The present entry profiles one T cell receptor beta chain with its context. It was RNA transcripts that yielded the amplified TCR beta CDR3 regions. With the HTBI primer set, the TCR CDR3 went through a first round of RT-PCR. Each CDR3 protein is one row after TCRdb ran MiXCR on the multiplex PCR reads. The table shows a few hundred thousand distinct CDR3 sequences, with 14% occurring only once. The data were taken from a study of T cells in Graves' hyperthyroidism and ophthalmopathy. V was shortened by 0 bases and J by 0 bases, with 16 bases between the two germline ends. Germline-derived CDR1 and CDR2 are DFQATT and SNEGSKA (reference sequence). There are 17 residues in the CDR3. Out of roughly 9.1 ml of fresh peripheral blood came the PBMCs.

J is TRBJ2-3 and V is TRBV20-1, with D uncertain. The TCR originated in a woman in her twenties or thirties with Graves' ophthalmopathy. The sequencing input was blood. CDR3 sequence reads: CSARDSPTWASTDTQYF. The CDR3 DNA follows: TGCAGTGCTAGAGACTCCCCGACGTGGGCTAGCACAGATACGCAGTATTTT.